Detailed here is one TCR beta chain. This record belongs to a study of cytomegalovirus exposure and HLA in healthy donors. Use of 60 Vbeta and 13 Jbeta primers characterized the PCR. This table comes from immunoSEQ multiplex PCR, and its TCRdb copy is limited to in-frame clones, with some not included. Here the sample spans 200,000 or so clones, nearly 80% being singletons. Germline CDR1 reads SGHRS; CDR2 reads YFSETQ. This CDR3 comprises 14 residues. Trimming shortened V by 0 bases and J by 8 bases, and 11 bases separated the two germline ends. The sequencing sample was made of PBMCs. The V call is TRBV5-1, the J call TRBJ1-4; D call uncertain. This receptor was taken from a woman aged 30 to 39 in good health and CMV-seropositive. CDR3 amino acids: CASSLVAGGEKLFF. CDR3 bases: TGCGCCAGCAGCTTGGTTGCAGGTGGGGAAAAACTGTTTTTT.